The 8 T cell receptor beta chains reported below all come from one sample, sequenced in a study of identical twins' blood T cells. TCRdb recomputed calls from the 5' RACE reads with MiXCR, one row per CDR3 protein. This table has around 380,000 distinct CDR3 sequences, over 25% appearing once. The sequenced sample consisted of PBMCs. The receptor source for this set is a woman aged 18-55 years in good health.

The chain recombines TRBV5-4 with TRBJ2-3; tentative D call: TRBD2 (7 bases). This CDR3 is built from 16 residues. Germline CDR1 SGHNT, CDR2 YYREEE (reference sequence). The V end was cut by 1 base, the J end by 4 bases, with 16 bases between. CDR3 sequence: CASSLRVGGGPDTQYF. The CDR3 region has the DNA TGTGCCAGCAGCTTGAGAGTGGGAGGGGGGCCAGATACGCAGTATTTT.

The J gene is TRBJ2-7, the V gene TRBV14, with D uncertain. Germline loops: CDR1 SGHDN, CDR2 FVKESK. V lost 2 bases and J lost 0, with 8 bases in between. This CDR3 region has 14 residues. The CDR3 sequence: CASSQIGSSYEQYF. The DNA for the CDR3 is TGTGCCAGCAGCCAAATAGGAAGCTCCTACGAGCAGTACTTC.

The chain joins TRBV24-1 to TRBJ2-1; possible D gene TRBD1, 6 bases. The CDR3 is made up of 19 amino acids. Trimming cost V 3 bases and J 1 base, with 21 bases left between them. Germline CDR1 reads KGHDR; CDR2 reads SFDVKD. This CDR3 reads CATSDPGQFAYTSYNEQFF. In nucleotides, the CDR3 is TGTGCCACCAGTGATCCTGGACAGTTTGCTTATACATCCTACAATGAGCAGTTCTTC.

This clonotype showed up just a few times. J is TRBJ1-2 and V is TRBV3-1, with unresolved D. V gave up 3 bases and J gave up 6 bases, with 8 bases separating them. Germline V gene data show CDR1 as LGHDT and CDR2 as YNNKEL (reference sequence). This CDR3 is 12 amino acids long. CDR3 loop: CASSQPGNGYTF. CDR3 DNA: TGTGCCAGCAGCCAGCCGGGCAATGGCTACACCTTC.

The rearrangement links TRBV6-1 to TRBJ2-7; D gene unclear. The germline gives CDR1 MNHNS, CDR2 SASEGT. CDR3 length: 15 residues. V lost 5 bases and J 3 bases, leaving 17 bases between the germline ends. CDR3: CASSPGPPHIYEQYF. In DNA, the CDR3 is TGTGCCAGCAGTCCGGGCCCACCCCACATCTACGAGCAGTACTTC.

The chain joins TRBV5-6 to TRBJ2-2; D gene uncertain. The CDR3 is made up of 16 amino acids. Germline V gene sequence: CDR1 SGHDT, CDR2 YYEEEE. The V and J ends lost 4 bases and 0 bases respectively, with 13 bases between them. The CDR3 region has the DNA TGTGCCAGCAGCCCACGGACCCTCGCGAACACCGGGGAGCTGTTTTTT. It specifies CASSPRTLANTGELFF. The complete variable domain, with remaining parts taken from reference TRBV5-6 and TRBJ2-2, reads DAGVTQSPTHLIKTRGQQVTLRCSPKSGHDTVSWYQQALGQGPQFIFQYYEEEERQRGNFPDRFSGHQFPNYSSELNVNALLLGDSALYLCASSPRTLANTGELFFGEGSRLTVL.

V usage is TRBV28 and J usage is TRBJ2-7, with a weak D call TRBD1 (6 bases). The length of the CDR3 is 13 residues. The V end was cut by 8 bases, the J end by 4 bases, with 15 bases between. Per the germline V gene, CDR1 is MDHEN and CDR2 is SYDVKM. The CDR3 protein is CASFDRRGYEQYF. Here the CDR3 DNA reads TGTGCCAGCTTTGACAGGAGAGGATACGAGCAGTACTTC.

This clonotype was seen more than once but under ten times. The chain combines TRBV19 with TRBJ2-2, with D perhaps TRBD2 (5 bases). The CDR3 contains 14 residues. Deletions cut 7 bases from V and 0 bases from J, with 9 bases between. Per the germline V gene, CDR1 is LNHDA and CDR2 is SQIVND (reference sequence). CDR3 coding DNA: TGTGCCAGTACAAAGCGGACGAACACCGGGGAGCTGTTTTTT. Encoded protein: CASTKRTNTGELFF.